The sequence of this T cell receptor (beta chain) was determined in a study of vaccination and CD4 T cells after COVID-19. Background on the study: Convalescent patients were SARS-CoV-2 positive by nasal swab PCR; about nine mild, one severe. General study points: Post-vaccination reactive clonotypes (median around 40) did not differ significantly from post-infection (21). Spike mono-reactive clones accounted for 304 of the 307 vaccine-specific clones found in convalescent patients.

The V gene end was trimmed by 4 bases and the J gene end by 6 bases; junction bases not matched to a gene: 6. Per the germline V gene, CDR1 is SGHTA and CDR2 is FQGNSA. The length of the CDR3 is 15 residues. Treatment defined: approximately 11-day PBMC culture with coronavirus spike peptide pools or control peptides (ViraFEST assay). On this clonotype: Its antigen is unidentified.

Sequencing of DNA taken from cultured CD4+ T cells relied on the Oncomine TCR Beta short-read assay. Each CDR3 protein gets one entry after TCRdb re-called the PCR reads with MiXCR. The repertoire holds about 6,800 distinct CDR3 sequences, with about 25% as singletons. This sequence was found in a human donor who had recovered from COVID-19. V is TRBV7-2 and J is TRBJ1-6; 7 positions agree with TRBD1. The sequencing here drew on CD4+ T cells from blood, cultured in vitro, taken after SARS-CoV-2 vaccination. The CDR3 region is CASSSTGLGNSPLHF. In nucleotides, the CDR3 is TGTGCCAGCAGCTCGACAGGGCTCGGTAATTCACCCCTCCACTTT.